This T cell receptor (beta chain) was sequenced for a study of neurological immune-mediated disorders. The V gene's germline CDR1 is SGHRS and CDR2 YFSETQ. J lost 3 bases, V lost 5 bases, and 4 bases had no gene match. The CDR3 length is 14 residues. TCRdb re-derived calls from the 5' RACE reads in MiXCR, one entry per CDR3 protein. Found here are tens of thousands of distinct CDR3 sequences, roughly 2% of them singletons; the top ten hold 2% to 2.5%. This clonotype has a count of ten or more. This rearrangement joins TRBV5-1 to TRBJ2-3, with TRBD1 identical over 9 bases. This TCR was sampled from a woman aged 40-49 years with multiple sclerosis. Sequencing was done on a sample of PBMCs. In DNA, the CDR3 is TGCGCCAGCAGAGAACAGGGGGCAACAGATACGCAGTATTTT. Amino acid sequence: CASREQGATDTQYF.